The clone carrying this T cell receptor (beta chain) has just a few counts. This record comes from a study of T-cell reconstitution after alpha-beta-depleted transplantation in children. CDR3 length: 13 residues. The V end lost 3 bases, the J end lost 3 bases, and 11 bases lay between the germline ends. Germline V gene data show CDR1 as SQVTM and CDR2 as ANQGSEA. Preparation of the TCRbeta library involved a method that used unique molecular identifiers. TCRdb re-called the PCR reads with MiXCR, one entry per CDR3 protein. In the table there are 500,000 to 600,000 distinct CDR3 sequences, about 17% of which are singletons.

The sequence came from a human donor who donated a stem cell graft to a child with acute lymphoblastic leukemia. The chain is built from TRBV29-1 and TRBJ1-2, with D unclear. Sequenced here: PBMCs from the stem cell graft donor, sampled from the stem cell graft. The CDR3 is CSVDSPWDYGYTF. In DNA form, the CDR3 reads TGCAGCGTTGATTCCCCTTGGGACTATGGCTACACCTTC. The full variable domain, with the rest looked up from reference TRBV29-1 and TRBJ1-2, is SAVISQKPSRDICQRGTSLTIQCQVDSQVTMMFWYRQQPGQSLTLIATANQGSEATYESGFVIDKFPISRPNLTFSTLTVSNMSPEDSSIYLCSVDSPWDYGYTFGSGTRLTVV.